Listed below are T cell receptor beta chains from one sample, sequenced in a study of T cell responses to AZD1222 COVID-19 vaccine. Some clones are missing from TCRdb's copy, which holds only in-frame ones; the method was immunoSEQ multiplex PCR. The repertoire includes under 150,000 clones, approximately 88% of them detected once, and approximately 30% sits in the top ten. This specimen was peripheral blood, taken on day 0 of AZD1222 vaccination. The receptors were gathered from an adult in good health. Both conserved end residues are part of each CDR3. The D gene is left open where the match is weak. A clone size is listed for some rows: how often the clone was seen (once, few, many), or a class if it is expanded.

j_call clone_size v_call d_call cdr3_nt cdr3_aa
TRBJ1-4 NA TRBV12-3/TRBV12-4 NA TGTGCCAGCAGCCCTCTGGGCGGTGAAAAACTGTTTTTT CASSPLGGEKLFF
TRBJ1-3 NA TRBV6-5 NA TGTGCCAGCGGTTCGGGAAACACCATATATTTT CASGSGNTIYF
TRBJ1-6 NA TRBV7-2 TRBD1 TGTGCCAGCAGCTTAGCCTGGACAGGGGGCTCCTATAATTCACCCCTCCACTTT CASSLAWTGGSYNSPLHF
TRBJ2-1 NA TRBV29-1 TRBD2 TGCAGCGCACGGTCCGGGACTAGAGGCAATGAGCAGTTCTTC CSARSGTRGNEQFF
TRBJ2-2 NA TRBV7-9 NA TGTGCCAGCAGCTTAGCGGGTCGGGACGACACCGGGGAGCTGTTTTTT CASSLAGRDDTGELFF
TRBJ1-2 NA TRBV3-1/TRBV3-2 TRBD1 TGTGCCAGCAGCCCACGGGACAGGGCCGGCTACACCTTC CASSPRDRAGYTF
TRBJ1-1 NA TRBV9 NA TGTGCCAGCAGCGTAGCGCCAGCGAACACTGAAGCTTTCTTT CASSVAPANTEAFF
TRBJ1-1 NA TRBV5-1 NA TGCGCCAGCAGCGTCGGGGCAGGGAACACTGAAGCTTTCTTT CASSVGAGNTEAFF
TRBJ2-1 NA TRBV4-2 NA TGTGCCAGCAGCCATGGGGGAACTAGCAGCTACAATGAGCAGTTCTTC CASSHGGTSSYNEQFF
TRBJ1-1 NA TRBV5-4 NA TGTGCCAGCAGCAAAAACTCGAACACTGAAGCTTTCTTT CASSKNSNTEAFF
TRBJ1-1 NA TRBV7-9 TRBD1 TGTGCCAGCAGCCCGGGGCAGGGGGAGGGTGAAGCTTTCTTT CASSPGQGEGEAFF
TRBJ1-2 few TRBV6-5 NA TGTGCCAGCAGTTCGATGACTTCAGTGAACTATGGCTACACCTTC CASSSMTSVNYGYTF
TRBJ1-6 once TRBV10-3 TRBD1 TGTGCCATCAGTTGGGACAGCAATTCACCCCTCCACTTT CAISWDSNSPLHF
TRBJ1-1 once TRBV18 TRBD1 TGTGCCAGCTCACCAGTAACAGGGGGTGGAACTGAAGCTTTCTTT CASSPVTGGGTEAFF
TRBJ2-4 few TRBV29-1 TRBD1 TGCAGCGTCGAGGGACAGGGGCTAAACATTCAGTACTTC CSVEGQGLNIQYF
TRBJ2-1 NA TRBV18 TRBD1 TGTGCCAGCTCACAGCAGGGGGTGAACTACAATGAGCAGTTCTTC CASSQQGVNYNEQFF
TRBJ2-3 NA TRBV3-1/TRBV3-2 TRBD1 TGTGCCAGCCCTCCAGGGGGCGAGGGACGGCGTAGCACAGATACGCAGTATTTT CASPPGGEGRRSTDTQYF
TRBJ1-1 NA TRBV5-1 NA TGCGCCAGCAGCTTCCGGACTGGGAACACTGAAGCTTTCTTT CASSFRTGNTEAFF
TRBJ2-1 NA TRBV9 NA TGTGCCAGCAGCGTAGGAGGGTCCTACAATGAGCAGTTCTTC CASSVGGSYNEQFF
TRBJ1-2 NA TRBV5-6 NA TGTGCCAGCACTTACGGGACGGAGGAGGGCTACACCTTC CASTYGTEEGYTF
TRBJ1-2 NA TRBV7-8 TRBD1 TGTGCCAGCAGCCCCAGCGGAGGAGGGACAGGGTCTTATGGCTACACCTTC CASSPSGGGTGSYGYTF
TRBJ1-6 NA TRBV19 TRBD1 TGTGCCAGTAGGACCACCGGGACAGGGAATAATTCACCCCTCCACTTT CASRTTGTGNNSPLHF
TRBJ2-7 NA TRBV27 NA TGTGCCAGCAGTGTTGGTCTGTCTAGCTCCTACGAGCAGTACTTC CASSVGLSSSYEQYF
TRBJ1-2 NA TRBV29-1 NA TGCAGCGTCCGGGACCACTATGGCTACACCTTC CSVRDHYGYTF
TRBJ1-2 NA TRBV6-5 TRBD1 TGTGCCAGCAGTAAGGACAGGGACGGTGGCTACACCTTC CASSKDRDGGYTF
TRBJ2-5 NA TRBV10-3 TRBD2 TGTGCCACAAGGACTAGCGGGGCATCGGGGGAGACCCAGTACTTC CATRTSGASGETQYF
TRBJ1-5 NA TRBV4-3 TRBD1 TGCGCCAGCAGCCATAACCGACAGGGTAATCAGCCCCAGCATTTT CASSHNRQGNQPQHF
TRBJ1-1 NA TRBV7-2 NA TGTGCCAGCAGCTTAGAGGGTGCAACTGAAGCTTTCTTT CASSLEGATEAFF
TRBJ2-3 NA TRBV19 TRBD2 TGTGCCAGTAGTATTCGCTCGACTAGCGCCACTAGCACAGATACGCAGTATTTT CASSIRSTSATSTDTQYF
TRBJ1-1 NA TRBV6-6 NA TGTGCCAGCAGTTACCGGACCTACACTGAAGCTTTCTTT CASSYRTYTEAFF
TRBJ2-7 NA TRBV6-1 NA TGTGCCAGCAGTGAAGCCGGGGGCCAATACGAGCAGTACTTC CASSEAGGQYEQYF
TRBJ2-7 NA TRBV9 TRBD1 TGTGCCAGCAGCCTCACGGCGAGGGGGCTCGAGCAGTACTTC CASSLTARGLEQYF
TRBJ2-1 NA TRBV5-1 TRBD2 TGCGCCAGCAGCTTCCCTGACTGGCGGCGGGGGTACAATGAGCAGTTCTTC CASSFPDWRRGYNEQFF
TRBJ1-1 once TRBV6-5 NA TGTGCCAGCAGCCGAAATGGGGGAGGGACTGAAGCTTTCTTT CASSRNGGGTEAFF
TRBJ1-2 NA TRBV27 NA TGTGCCAGCAGTCAGGGACCCTCGGAGGACTATGGCTACACCTTC CASSQGPSEDYGYTF
TRBJ1-5 NA TRBV27 NA TGTGCCAGCAGTTTCGGAATTGGGGATAAGCCCCAGCATTTT CASSFGIGDKPQHF
TRBJ2-6 NA TRBV7-2 NA TGTGCCAGCAGCGGGAGAAATCCAGCCGGGGCCAACGTCCTGACTTTC CASSGRNPAGANVLTF
TRBJ2-7 NA TRBV5-1 NA TGCGCCAGCAGCTTGGATCAGGGAAACTACGAGCAGTACTTC CASSLDQGNYEQYF
TRBJ2-6 NA TRBV5-1 NA TGCGCCAGCAGCTTAACTGGTGGGGCCAACGTCCTGACTTTC CASSLTGGANVLTF
TRBJ2-7 NA TRBV14 TRBD1 TGTGCCAGCAGCTCCGGGACAGGGGGCGATCGGTACTTC CASSSGTGGDRYF
TRBJ2-1 NA TRBV2 NA TGTGCCAGCAGTGGCGAGGAGCAGTTCTTC CASSGEEQFF